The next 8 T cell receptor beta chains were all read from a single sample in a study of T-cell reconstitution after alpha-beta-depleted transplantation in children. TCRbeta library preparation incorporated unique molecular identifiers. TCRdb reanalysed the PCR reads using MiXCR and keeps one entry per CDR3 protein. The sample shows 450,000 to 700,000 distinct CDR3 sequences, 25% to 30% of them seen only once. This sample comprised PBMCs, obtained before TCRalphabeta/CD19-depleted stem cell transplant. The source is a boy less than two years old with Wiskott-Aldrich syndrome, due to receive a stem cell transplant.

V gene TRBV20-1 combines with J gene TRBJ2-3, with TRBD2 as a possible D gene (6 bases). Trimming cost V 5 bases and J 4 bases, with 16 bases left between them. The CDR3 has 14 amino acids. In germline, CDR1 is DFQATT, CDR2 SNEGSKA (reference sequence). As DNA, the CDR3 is TGCAGTGCTTGGGGCCGAGCGGGCCCAGATACGCAGTATTTT. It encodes CSAWGRAGPDTQYF.

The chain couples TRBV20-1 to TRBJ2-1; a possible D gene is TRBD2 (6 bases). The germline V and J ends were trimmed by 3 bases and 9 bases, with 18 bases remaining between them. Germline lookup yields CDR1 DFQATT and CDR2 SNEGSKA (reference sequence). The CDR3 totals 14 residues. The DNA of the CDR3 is TGCAGTGCTAGTGGGTCGGGAGCGATTGGTGAGCAGTTCTTC. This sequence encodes CSASGSGAIGEQFF.

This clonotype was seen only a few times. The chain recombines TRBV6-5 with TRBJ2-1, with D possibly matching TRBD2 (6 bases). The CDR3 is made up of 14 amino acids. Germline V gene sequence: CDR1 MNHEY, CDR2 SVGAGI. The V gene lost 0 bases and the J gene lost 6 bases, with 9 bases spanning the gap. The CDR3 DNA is TGTGCCAGCAGTTACTCAGCGACTAGCAATGAGCAGTTCTTC. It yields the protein CASSYSATSNEQFF.

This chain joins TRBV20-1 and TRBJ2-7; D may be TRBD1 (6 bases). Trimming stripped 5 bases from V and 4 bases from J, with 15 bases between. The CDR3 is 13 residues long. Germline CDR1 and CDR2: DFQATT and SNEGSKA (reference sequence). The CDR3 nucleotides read TGCAGTGCTGGGACACGGTACAGTTACGAGCAGTACTTC. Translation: CSAGTRYSYEQYF.

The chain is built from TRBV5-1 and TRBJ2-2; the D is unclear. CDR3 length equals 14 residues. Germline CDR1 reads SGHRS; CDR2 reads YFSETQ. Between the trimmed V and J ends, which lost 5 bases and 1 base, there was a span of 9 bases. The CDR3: CASRTQLNTGELFF. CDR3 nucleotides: TGCGCCAGCAGAACGCAACTGAACACCGGGGAGCTGTTTTTT.

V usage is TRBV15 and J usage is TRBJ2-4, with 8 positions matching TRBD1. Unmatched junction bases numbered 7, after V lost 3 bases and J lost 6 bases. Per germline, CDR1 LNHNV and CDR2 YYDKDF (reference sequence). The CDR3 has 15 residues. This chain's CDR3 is CATSSGTGLRNIQYF. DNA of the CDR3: TGTGCCACCAGCAGCGGGACAGGTCTGAGAAACATTCAGTACTTC. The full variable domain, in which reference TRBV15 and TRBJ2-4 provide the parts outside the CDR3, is DAMVIQNPRYQVTQFGKPVTLSCSQTLNHNVMYWYQQKSSQAPKLLFHYYDKDFNNEADTPDNFQSRRPNTSFCFLDIRSPGLGDTAMYLCATSSGTGLRNIQYFGAGTRLSVL.

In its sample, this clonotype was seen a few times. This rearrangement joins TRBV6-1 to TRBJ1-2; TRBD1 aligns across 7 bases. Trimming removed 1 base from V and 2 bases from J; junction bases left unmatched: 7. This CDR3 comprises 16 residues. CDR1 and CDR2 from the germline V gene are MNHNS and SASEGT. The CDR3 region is CASSEGVSGQNYGYTF. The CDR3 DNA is TGTGCCAGCAGTGAAGGGGTCTCGGGACAGAACTATGGCTACACCTTC.

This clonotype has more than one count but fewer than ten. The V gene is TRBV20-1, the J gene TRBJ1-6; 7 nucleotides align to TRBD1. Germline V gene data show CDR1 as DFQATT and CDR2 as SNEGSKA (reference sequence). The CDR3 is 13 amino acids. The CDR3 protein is CSVAGQESSPLHF. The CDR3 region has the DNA TGCAGCGTGGCAGGACAGGAGAGTTCACCCCTCCACTTT.